A single sample is the source of the 25 T cell receptor beta chains below, sequenced in a study of CD8+ T cells in alopecia areata. RNA, once extracted, was reverse transcribed into cDNA for use as the sequencing template. Libraries were prepared by immunoSEQ multiplex PCR; TCRdb keeps only in-frame clonotypes and omits some of them. Recorded here are around 300,000 clones, none singletons. Pooled cells of cutaneous lymph node origin were sorted on CD4, CD8alpha, NKG2D, NKG2ACE and other markers. Sequenced material: CD4+ T cells sorted from a lymph node. These receptors originate from a C3H/HeJ mouse with alopecia areata. The strain's MHC haplotype is H2-k.

As to this clone: Any gene name here is a mouse gene name. The CDR3 sequence is CASSEGRDWSGGDTQYF. The CDR3 DNA, read in part, is TGTGCCAGCAGTGAAGGCCGGGACTGGAGCGGAGGGGAC. The rearrangement links TRBV13-3 to TRBJ2-5; 8 bases are a match to TRBD2. The read finishes 4 residues shy of the CDR3 end, and the germline J gene is used to complete it. CDR3 length equals 17 residues. Germline V gene data show CDR1 as NNHDY and CDR2 as SYVADS.

Details on this clone: Mouse names are used for the genes. The CDR3 extends 4 residues past the end of the read, so its final part is completed from the germline J gene. Different DNA sequences within this sample yield the same CDR3. The chain has TRBV29 and TRBJ2-1, with 7 bases fitting TRBD2. This CDR3 region has 14 residues. Germline loops: CDR1 MSHET, CDR2 SYDVDS. Trimming took 3 bases from V and 1 from J; bases not matched to a gene: 0. Partial CDR3 DNA: TGTGCTAGCAGTTTGGGGGGGAACTATGCT. Its translation is CASSLGGNYA. The entire CDR3 protein is CASSLGGNYAEQFF.

This clone turned up a few times. The genes are named according to mouse. The read gets to within 4 residues of the CDR3 end, and the germline J gene fills in the rest. This sequence joins TRBV13-3 and TRBJ1-2; a possible D gene is TRBD1 (6 bases). Between the trimmed V and J ends, which lost 3 bases and 0 bases, there was a span of 15 bases. The CDR3 is 16 residues long. The germline CDR1 and CDR2 sequences are NNHDY and SYVADS. The DNA read from the CDR3 is TGTGCCAGCAGTGCCACTCCGGGACAAACAAACTCC. It translates to CASSATPGQTNS. The complete CDR3 sequence is CASSATPGQTNSDYTF.

This clone was found a few times. The gene symbols are mouse symbols. The sequence runs out 4 residues before the end of the CDR3; the remainder is reconstructed from the germline J gene. Distinct nucleotide sequences in the sample also encode this CDR3. The chain links TRBV14 to TRBJ2-7; 8 bases match TRBD1. V gave up 5 bases and J gave up 0 bases; unmatched junction bases: 4. Looked up from germline, CDR1 is SGHDT and CDR2 is FRDEAV. The CDR3 loop spans 14 amino acids. The DNA read from the CDR3 is TGTGCCAGCAGCCGAACAGGGGGCTCCTAT. It codes for CASSRTGGSY. The CDR3 reads in full as CASSRTGGSYEQYF.

This clone was found a few times. Gene labels here are mouse ones. From the germline J gene comes the end of the CDR3, since the read stops 4 residues before it. The chain links TRBV1 to TRBJ2-1, with 11 bases identical to TRBD1. Looked up from germline, CDR1 is NSQYPW and CDR2 is LRSPGD (reference sequence). CDR3 size: 15 residues. The J segment lost 6 bases and the V segment lost 4 bases, leaving 5 bases of the junction unmatched. Incomplete CDR3 DNA: TGCACCTGCAGTGGAAGGGACAGGGGGGGTGCT. Amino acids: CTCSGRDRGGA. The whole CDR3 is CTCSGRDRGGAEQFF. Full variable domain (outside the CDR3, taken from reference TRBV1 and TRBJ2-1): VTLLEQNPRWRLVPRGQAVNLRCILKNSQYPWMSWYQQDLQKQLQWLFTLRSPGDKEVKSLPGADYLATRVTDTELRLQVANMSQGRTLYCTCSGRDRGGAEQFFGPGTRLTVL.

A note on this clone: These gene names are mouse names. The read is 4 residues too short to cover the CDR3 end, so that end is filled in from the germline J gene. The chain has TRBV13-1 and TRBJ2-7, with D maybe TRBD1 (6 bases). Germline CDR1 NSHNY, CDR2 SYGAGN. The V end lost 0 bases, the J end lost 0 bases, and 10 bases lay between the germline ends. This CDR3 spans 15 amino acids. Incomplete CDR3 DNA: TGTGCCAGCAGTGATGCAGGGGCCTTCTCCTAT. Translation gives CASSDAGAFSY. The CDR3 in full is CASSDAGAFSYEQYF.

This clone appeared a few times. Gene and germline names: mouse. The read gets to within 4 residues of the CDR3 end, and the germline J gene fills in the rest. The gene calls are TRBV19 and TRBJ2-1; 7 nucleotides line up with TRBD1. With V trimmed by 4 bases and J by 3 bases, 4 bases remained unmatched. Germline V gene lookup returns CDR1 FNHDT and CDR2 SITEND (reference sequence). The CDR3 length is 14 residues. CDR3 bases read: TGTGCCAGCAGTTTCTCAGGGGGCTATGCT. Translated: CASSFSGGYA. The whole CDR3 region reads CASSFSGGYAEQFF.

In regard to this clone: Gene names denote mouse genes. The covered CDR3 bases are TGTGCCAGTGGAGGGACAGGC. Its protein product is CASGGTG. The full-length CDR3 reads as CASGGTGDYTF. The chain links TRBV13-3 to TRBJ1-2; 8 bases match TRBD1. The CDR3 extends 4 residues past the end of the read, so its final part is completed from the germline J gene. Per germline, CDR1 NNHDY and CDR2 SYVADS. The CDR3 consists of 11 residues.

A note on this clone: Gene names and germline match the mouse. The read gets to within 4 residues of the CDR3 end, and the germline J gene fills in the rest. This chain connects TRBV13-3 to TRBJ2-2; D might be TRBD1 (6 bases). CDR1 is NNHDY, CDR2 SYVADS, per germline. The V end was cut by 1 base, the J end by 3 bases, with 10 bases between. The CDR3 totals 15 residues. The DNA read from the CDR3 is TGTGCCAGCAGTGATCAGGGGTTGGACACCGGG. Residues: CASSDQGLDTG. The CDR3 in its entirety is CASSDQGLDTGQLYF.

This clone was counted between two and nine times. Gene names are mouse gene names. The read ends 4 residues before the CDR3 terminus; that terminus is restored from the germline J gene. This same CDR3 is encoded by further DNA sequences in the sample. The chain uses TRBV31 and TRBJ2-2; 8 bases map to TRBD1. This CDR3 is built from 14 residues. Germline assignment: CDR1 GKSSPN and CDR2 SITVG. Trimming at V came to 1 base and at J to 5 bases, leaving 3 bases not matched to a gene. The CDR3 DNA, read in part, is TGTGCCTGGAGTCGTCAGGGGGCGACCGGG. It yields the protein CAWSRQGATG. The CDR3 as a whole reads CAWSRQGATGQLYF.

Worth noting for this clone: Gene names denote mouse genes. The read falls 3 residues short of the CDR3 end, and the missing part is taken from the germline J gene. V usage is TRBV1 and J usage is TRBJ1-6; TRBD1 is a possible D gene (5 bases). TRBJ1-6 is reported as an ORF; its role is uncertain. The CDR3 has 14 residues. The V and J ends lost 1 base and 7 bases respectively, with 8 bases between them. Germline CDR1 reads NSQYPW; CDR2 reads LRSPGD (reference sequence). CDR3 region: CTCSAAQANSPLYF. Partial CDR3 DNA: TGCACCTGCAGTGCAGCACAGGCGAATTCGCCC.

This clone was seen a few times. These gene names are mouse names. Coverage ceases 4 residues before the CDR3 finishes, and the germline J gene fills in the end. The chain joins TRBV31 to TRBJ2-5; D might be TRBD1 (6 bases). CDR3 length: 13 amino acids. Germline V lookup: CDR1 GKSSPN, CDR2 SITVG. The CDR3 bases that were read are TGTGCCTGGAGTCTCCAGGGGAAAGAC. It yields the protein CAWSLQGKD. From start to end, the CDR3 is CAWSLQGKDTQYF.

Notes on this clone: Genes and germline are mouse. The CDR3 extends 4 residues past the end of the read, so its final part is completed from the germline J gene. This chain uses TRBV13-1 with TRBJ2-7; 10 bases map to TRBD1. The germline V gene has CDR1 NSHNY and CDR2 SYGAGN. The CDR3 has 15 amino acids. The part of the CDR3 DNA that was read is TGTGCCAGCAGTGCCCGGGAGGGACAGGGGTAT. Protein: CASSAREGQGY. The entire CDR3 sequence reads CASSAREGQGYEQYF.

Remarks on this clone: Genes here carry mouse names. The CDR3 is cut off 4 residues early in the read; its end comes from the germline J gene. The sample has other DNA sequences that encode this CDR3 too. The chain carries TRBV5 and TRBJ2-3; a weak D match, TRBD1 (5 bases). CDR1 and CDR2 (germline): LGHNA, YNLKQL (reference sequence). The CDR3 totals 14 residues. Trimming removed 3 bases from V and 0 bases from J, with 7 bases in between. Incomplete CDR3 DNA: TGTGCCAGCAGCCAGCAGGGTAGTGCAGAA. Its protein product is CASSQQGSAE. The whole CDR3 sequence is CASSQQGSAETLYF.

Only a few counts were recorded for this clone. Each gene name is a mouse one. Read sequence stops 4 residues before the CDR3 end, and the germline J gene provides the missing end. The chain uses TRBV1 and TRBJ2-4; 9 nucleotides agree with TRBD1. The germline V gene has CDR1 NSQYPW and CDR2 LRSPGD (reference sequence). J gave up 3 bases and V 5 bases, and 12 bases lay outside the gene matches. The CDR3 length is 17 residues. CDR3 sequence: CTCSTFGTGKGQNTLYF. The part of the CDR3 DNA that was read is TGCACCTGCAGTACCTTCGGGACAGGGAAGGGGCAAAAC.

As regards this clone: The gene names given are mouse names. The read gets to within 4 residues of the CDR3 end, and the germline J gene fills in the rest. J is TRBJ1-2 and V is TRBV5; D not certain. There are 16 residues in the CDR3. The V gene's germline CDR1 is LGHNA and CDR2 YNLKQL (reference sequence). V was shortened by 0 bases and J by 0 bases, with 11 bases between the two germline ends. Incomplete CDR3 DNA: TGTGCCAGCAGCCAAGATCCGGCAGGAGCAAACTCC. It codes for CASSQDPAGANS. The complete CDR3 sequence is CASSQDPAGANSDYTF.

In regard to this clone: Germline and genes here are mouse. The read falls 4 residues short of the CDR3 end, and the missing part is taken from the germline J gene. The rearrangement links TRBV31 to TRBJ2-3; the match to TRBD2 covers 13 bases. This CDR3 comprises 16 residues. After removal of 3 bases from V and 1 base from J, the junction contained 4 bases not matched to a gene. Germline assignment: CDR1 GKSSPN and CDR2 SITVG. The CDR3 reads CAWRDWGGEGAETLYF. CDR3 bases read: TGTGCCTGGAGGGACTGGGGGGGCGAGGGTGCAGAA.

This clone turned up a few times. The genes are named according to mouse. The read finishes 4 residues shy of the CDR3 end, and the germline J gene is used to complete it. The chain combines TRBV31 with TRBJ2-3, with TRBD2 matching over 9 bases. The CDR3 loop spans 16 amino acids. The trim removed 1 base at V and 0 bases at J, leaving 5 bases unmatched. In germline, CDR1 is GKSSPN, CDR2 SITVG. The CDR3 DNA, read in part, is TGTGCCTGGAGTCCAACTGGGGGGTCTAGTGCAGAA. It is translated as CAWSPTGGSSAE. The full CDR3 is CAWSPTGGSSAETLYF.

About this clone itself: Mouse gene names apply. The read comes to an end 4 residues before the CDR3 does, leaving the germline J gene to fill in the end. The chain is built from TRBV5 and TRBJ2-7; TRBD2 agrees at 7 bases. Per germline, CDR1 LGHNA and CDR2 YNLKQL (reference sequence). Trimming cost V 1 base and J 3 bases; bases outside gene matches: 6. The CDR3 sequence is 15 residues long. Partial CDR3 DNA: TGTGCCAGCAGCCAAGGGACTGGCCTCGACTAT. It yields the protein CASSQGTGLDY. The CDR3 as a whole reads CASSQGTGLDYEQYF.

This clone came up a few times. Gene and germline names: mouse. The read ends 4 residues before the CDR3 terminus; that terminus is restored from the germline J gene. The same CDR3 arises from other DNA sequences in this sample as well. This chain connects TRBV5 to TRBJ2-1; 9 bases are a match to TRBD2. The J segment lost 2 bases and the V segment lost 2 bases, leaving 1 base of the junction unmatched. CDR1 is LGHNA and CDR2 is YNLKQL in the germline V gene (reference sequence). CDR3 length: 15 residues. This chain's CDR3 is CASSQLGGDYAEQFF. The covered CDR3 bases are TGTGCCAGCAGCCAACTGGGGGGGGACTATGCT.

Comment on this clone: Mouse germline and gene names are used. The read terminates 3 residues before the CDR3 end, so the remaining end is supplied by the germline J gene. The gene calls are TRBV17 and TRBJ1-3; perhaps TRBD1 as D (5 bases). This CDR3 contains 15 residues. Trimming shortened V by 0 bases and J by 2 bases, and 8 bases separated the two germline ends. CDR1 and CDR2 (germline): MNHDT, YYDKIL. The CDR3 reads CASSRDPGTGNTLYF. The CDR3 DNA, read in part, is TGTGCTAGCAGTAGAGATCCAGGGACTGGAAATACG.

This clone has at least ten counts. Mouse gene names apply. The read falls 4 residues short of the CDR3 end, and the missing part is taken from the germline J gene. V usage is TRBV17 and J usage is TRBJ2-3, with D perhaps matching TRBD2 (7 bases). Germline CDR1 reads MNHDT; CDR2 reads YYDKIL. V was cut by 0 bases and J by 0 bases, with 13 bases left in between. The CDR3 extends over 17 amino acids. CDR3: CASSRDLGGSSAETLYF. CDR3 DNA, as far as it was read: TGTGCTAGCAGTAGAGATTTGGGGGGCTCTAGTGCAGAA. The whole variable domain, filled in from reference TRBV17 and TRBJ2-3, reads DTTVKQNPRYKLARVGKPVNLICSQTMNHDTMYWYQKKPNQAPKLLLFYYDKILNREADTFEKFQSSRPNNSFCSLYIGSAGLEYSAMYLCASSRDLGGSSAETLYFGSGTRLTVL.

Points on this clone: Gene names are the mouse ones. The CDR3 end lies 3 residues beyond the end of the read and is filled in from the germline J gene. This sequence joins TRBV13-3 and TRBJ1-6, with D unclear. TRBJ1-6 is an open reading frame, and its role is uncertain. V lost 2 bases to trimming and J lost 7 bases, with 10 bases between them. CDR3 length: 14 amino acids. CDR1 is NNHDY, CDR2 SYVADS, per germline. The CDR3 DNA, read in part, is TGTGCCAGCAGTGAATGGGGTGGGAATTCGCCC. This sequence encodes CASSEWGGNSP. The full-length CDR3 reads as CASSEWGGNSPLYF.

The table lists this clone with a few counts. Gene names and germline match the mouse. Sequencing ends 3 residues short of the CDR3 end; the germline J gene provides the rest. The chain has TRBV19 and TRBJ1-6, with TRBD1 as a possible D gene (5 bases). TRBJ1-6 is treated as an ORF (open reading frame) with a function not yet certain. Germline assignment: CDR1 FNHDT and CDR2 SITEND (reference sequence). The CDR3 consists of 13 residues. V was clipped by 4 bases and J by 7 bases, with 9 bases between them. The DNA read from the CDR3 is TGTGCCAGCAGTCACAGGCGGAATTCGCCC. It yields the protein CASSHRRNSP. In full, the CDR3 is CASSHRRNSPLYF.

This clone was observed a few times. Mouse names are used for the genes. The read is 4 residues too short to cover the CDR3 end, so that end is filled in from the germline J gene. This chain uses TRBV1 with TRBJ2-1; D gene uncertain. The length of the CDR3 is 12 residues. The V end lost 1 base, the J end lost 6 bases, and 4 bases lay between the germline ends. CDR1 and CDR2 from the germline V gene are NSQYPW and LRSPGD (reference sequence). Here the CDR3 reads CTCSAVVAEQFF. Partial CDR3 DNA: TGCACCTGCAGTGCAGTAGTTGCT.